Below are 7 T cell receptor beta chains sequenced from a single sample in a study of T cell changes during pregnancy in multiple sclerosis. TCRdb's table, derived via immunoSEQ multiplex PCR, lists solely in-frame clones and lacks some. Among approximately 100,000 clones listed, approximately 92% were seen once. The sequencing used peripheral blood, collected in the second trimester of pregnancy. These receptors came from a female donor with multiple sclerosis, enrolled in a pregnancy study.

The chain joins TRBV5-1 to TRBJ2-1; a weak D match, TRBD2 (6 bases). The CDR3 extends over 15 amino acids. CDR1 is SGHRS and CDR2 is YFSETQ in the germline V gene. V was cut by 0 bases and J by 2 bases, with 9 bases left in between. The CDR3 coding sequence is TGCGCCAGCAGCTTGGGACTAGAAACCTACAATGAGCAGTTCTTC. Its translation: CASSLGLETYNEQFF.

In this sample, this clone turned up once. The V and J genes are TRBV6-1 and TRBJ2-1; 8 bases fit TRBD1. The CDR3 runs to 15 residues. Germline assignment: CDR1 MNHNS and CDR2 SASEGT. Losses at the gene ends were 2 bases for V and 12 bases for J; bases not matched to a gene: 12. Here the CDR3 DNA reads TGTGCCAGCAGTGAAAGCAGGGGGCGGGCACAAGGGCAGTTCTTC. It translates to CASSESRGRAQGQFF.

The gene calls are TRBV7-9 and TRBJ2-1, with D possibly TRBD2 on 5 matching bases. This CDR3 is 14 amino acids long. CDR1 is SEHNR, CDR2 FQNEAQ, per germline (reference sequence). Trimming removed 2 bases from V and 0 bases from J, with 5 bases in between. CDR3 nucleotides: TGTGCCAGCAGCTTAAGCGGCTCCTACAATGAGCAGTTCTTC. It encodes CASSLSGSYNEQFF.

The rearrangement links TRBV30 to TRBJ1-4; possibly TRBD1 for D (6 bases). The germline V gene encodes CDR1 GTSNPN and CDR2 SVGIG (reference sequence). V was shortened by 6 bases and J by 5 bases, with 10 bases between the two germline ends. CDR3 length: 12 amino acids. CDR3: CACGGRNEKLFF. Written as DNA, the CDR3 is TGTGCCTGCGGGGGGCGGAATGAAAAACTGTTTTTT.

The V call is TRBV7-8, the J call TRBJ2-5; 8 positions agree with TRBD1. The V segment lost 6 bases and the J segment 1 base; nucleotides outside the gene matches: 4. The CDR3 is made up of 14 amino acids. Germline CDR1 reads SGHVS; CDR2 reads FQNEAQ. The chain's CDR3 is CASRSDRVQETQYF. In DNA, the CDR3 is TGTGCCAGCAGATCGGACAGGGTCCAAGAGACCCAGTACTTC.

The chain combines TRBV29-1 with TRBJ1-1; TRBD1 matches at 11 bases. The length of the CDR3 is 13 residues. Trimming cost V 7 bases and J 8 bases; bases outside gene matches: 9. Germline CDR1 SQVTM, CDR2 ANQGSEA. CDR3 DNA sequence: TGCAGCGCCTGGACAGGGGGCCGGAAAGAAGCTTTCTTT. This encodes CSAWTGGRKEAFF. The full variable domain, its missing parts supplied by reference TRBV29-1 and TRBJ1-1, is SAVISQKPSRDICQRGTSLTIQCQVDSQVTMMFWYRQQPGQSLTLIATANQGSEATYESGFVIDKFPISRPNLTFSTLTVSNMSPEDSSIYLCSAWTGGRKEAFFGQGTRLTVV.

V is TRBV6-6 and J is TRBJ1-5; 8 bases line up with TRBD1. Per the germline V gene, CDR1 is MNHNY and CDR2 is SVGAGI (reference sequence). This CDR3 region has 14 residues. Trimming at V came to 8 bases and at J to 4 bases, leaving 7 bases not matched to a gene. In nucleotides, the CDR3 is TGTGCCAGCGCAGGACAGGGTCCAAATCAGCCCCAGCATTTT. It yields the protein CASAGQGPNQPQHF.